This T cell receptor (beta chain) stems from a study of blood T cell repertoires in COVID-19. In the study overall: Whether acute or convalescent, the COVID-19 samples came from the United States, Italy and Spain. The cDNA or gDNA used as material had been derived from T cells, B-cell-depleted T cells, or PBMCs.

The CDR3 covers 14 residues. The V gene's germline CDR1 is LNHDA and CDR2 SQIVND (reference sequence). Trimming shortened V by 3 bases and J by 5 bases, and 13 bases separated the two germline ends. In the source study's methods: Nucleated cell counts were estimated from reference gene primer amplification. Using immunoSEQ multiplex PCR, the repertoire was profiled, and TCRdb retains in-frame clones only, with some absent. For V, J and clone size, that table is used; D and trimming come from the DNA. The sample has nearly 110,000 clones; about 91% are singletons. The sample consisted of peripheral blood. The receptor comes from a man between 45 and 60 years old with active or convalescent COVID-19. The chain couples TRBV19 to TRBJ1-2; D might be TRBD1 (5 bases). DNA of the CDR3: TGTGCCAGTAGTATTGCCCAGGGAAGGTATGGCTACACCTTC. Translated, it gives CASSIAQGRYGYTF.